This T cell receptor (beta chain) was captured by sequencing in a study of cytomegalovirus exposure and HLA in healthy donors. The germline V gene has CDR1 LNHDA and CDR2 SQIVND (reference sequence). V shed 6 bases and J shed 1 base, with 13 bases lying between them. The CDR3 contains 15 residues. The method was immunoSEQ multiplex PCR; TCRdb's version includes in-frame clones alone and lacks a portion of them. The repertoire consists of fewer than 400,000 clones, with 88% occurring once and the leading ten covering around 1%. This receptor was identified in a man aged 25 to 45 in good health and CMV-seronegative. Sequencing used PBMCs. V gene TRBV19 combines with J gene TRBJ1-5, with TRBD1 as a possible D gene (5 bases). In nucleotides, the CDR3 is TGTGCCAGTAGCCAAACGGCAGGGAGCAATCAGCCCCAGCATTTT. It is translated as CASSQTAGSNQPQHF.